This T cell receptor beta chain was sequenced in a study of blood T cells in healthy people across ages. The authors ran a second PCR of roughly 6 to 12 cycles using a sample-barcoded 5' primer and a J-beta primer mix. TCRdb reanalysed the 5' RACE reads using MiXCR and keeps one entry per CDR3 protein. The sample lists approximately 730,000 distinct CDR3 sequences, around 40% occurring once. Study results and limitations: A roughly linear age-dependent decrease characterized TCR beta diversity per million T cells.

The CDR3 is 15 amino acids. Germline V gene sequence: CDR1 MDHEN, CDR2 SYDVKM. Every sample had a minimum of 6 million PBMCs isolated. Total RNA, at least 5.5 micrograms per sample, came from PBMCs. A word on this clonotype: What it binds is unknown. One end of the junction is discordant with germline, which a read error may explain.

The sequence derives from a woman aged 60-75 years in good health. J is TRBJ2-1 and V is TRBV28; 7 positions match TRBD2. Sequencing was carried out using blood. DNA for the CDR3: TGTGCCGGCAGTTCCGGGGGGAGCTCCTACAATGAGCAGTTCTTC. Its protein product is CAGSSGGSSYNEQFF.